What follows are 28 T cell receptor beta chains derived from one specimen sequenced in a study of beta chain features in type 1 diabetes. The study, taken as a whole, reports: Among all four CD4+ subsets, Type 1 diabetes patients had TCRB CDR3s that were moderately but significantly shorter.

The investigators reverse transcribed all of the isolated RNA, so they sequenced expressed TCRB transcripts. TCRdb keeps only in-frame clones here, not all; method: immunoSEQ multiplex PCR. Among under 300,000 clones, roughly 22% were seen once, and the ten largest hold around 0.029%. Their antigens remain unidentified. Sequenced sample: naive CD4+ T cells from blood. These receptors were obtained from a woman aged 40 to 50 with type 1 diabetes.

This clone was seen only a few times. The J gene is TRBJ1-1, the V gene TRBV7-2; 7 bases are a match to TRBD1. Looked up from germline, CDR1 is SGHTA and CDR2 is FQGNSA. Trimming removed 5 bases from V and 1 base from J; junction bases left unmatched: 4. The CDR3 consists of 14 residues. The CDR3 nucleotides are TGTGCCAGCAGCACCCGACAGGGGAACACTGAAGCTTTCTTT. Translated: CASSTRQGNTEAFF.

This clone was seen more than once but under ten times. The J gene is TRBJ2-5, the V gene TRBV9, with no clear D. Germline V gives CDR1 SGDLS, CDR2 YYNGEE. V was pared by 3 bases and J by 2 bases, with 11 bases between. The CDR3 totals 14 residues. The CDR3 spells CASSALGRQETQYF. For the CDR3, the DNA is TGTGCCAGCAGCGCGCTAGGCCGTCAAGAGACCCAGTACTTC.

CDR3 DNA: TGTGCCAGCAGTTTCAGAGGGAACTATGGCTACACCTTC. This sequence encodes CASSFRGNYGYTF. The chain employs TRBV28 and TRBJ1-2, with D unresolved. V lost 3 bases and J 2 bases, leaving 7 bases between the germline ends. From germline, CDR1 is MDHEN and CDR2 SYDVKM. The CDR3 is 13 amino acids.

The rearrangement uses TRBV29-1 and TRBJ1-1; 7 positions agree with TRBD1. Germline CDR1 is SQVTM and CDR2 is ANQGSEA. This CDR3 contains 12 residues. J lost 4 bases, V lost 3 bases, and 2 bases had no gene match. CDR3: CSVEAGGTEAFF. Written as DNA, the CDR3 is TGCAGCGTTGAGGCAGGGGGCACTGAAGCTTTCTTT. The whole variable domain, filled in from reference TRBV29-1 and TRBJ1-1, reads SAVISQKPSRDICQRGTSLTIQCQVDSQVTMMFWYRQQPGQSLTLIATANQGSEATYESGFVIDKFPISRPNLTFSTLTVSNMSPEDSSIYLCSVEAGGTEAFFGQGTRLTVV.

This clone has more than one count but fewer than ten. The chain is built from TRBV29-1 and TRBJ2-7; 7 nucleotides match TRBD1. The V and J ends lost 6 bases and 6 bases, in that order; junction bases with no gene match: 8. The V gene's germline CDR1 is SQVTM and CDR2 ANQGSEA. The CDR3 consists of 12 residues. Written as DNA, the CDR3 is TGCAGCGTGAGGGGGACAGCCCGCGAGCAGTACTTC. This codes for CSVRGTAREQYF.

The V and J genes are TRBV7-9 and TRBJ2-3, with a possible D match to TRBD2 (6 bases). Germline loops: CDR1 SEHNR, CDR2 FQNEAQ (reference sequence). The V end was cut by 5 bases, the J end by 0 bases, with 12 bases between. The CDR3 sequence is 15 residues long. The CDR3, as DNA: TGTGCCAGCAGCGTAGGGACTCTAAGCACAGATACGCAGTATTTT. As protein: CASSVGTLSTDTQYF. Complete variable domain (other parts from reference TRBV7-9 and TRBJ2-3): DTGVSQNPRHKITKRGQNVTFRCDPISEHNRLYWYRQTLGQGPEFLTYFQNEAQLEKSRLLSDRFSAERPKGSFSTLEIQRTEQGDSAMYLCASSVGTLSTDTQYFGPGTRLTVL.

As for this clone: The same CDR3 can be traced to other DNA sequences in this sample. V is TRBV7-9 and J is TRBJ2-3, with D unclear. This CDR3 has 13 residues. Germline values: CDR1 SEHNR, CDR2 FQNEAQ (reference sequence). Deletions cut 2 bases from V and 5 bases from J, with 8 bases between. The CDR3 loop reads CASSLLAGDTQYF. The CDR3 DNA sequence: TGTGCCAGCAGCTTACTCGCCGGAGATACGCAGTATTTT.

This clone was detected only a few times. This chain connects TRBV7-9 to TRBJ2-5; D is undetermined. Germline CDR1 is SEHNR and CDR2 is FQNEAQ (reference sequence). Trimming stripped 5 bases from V and 3 bases from J, with 13 bases between. The CDR3 runs to 14 residues. The CDR3 nucleotides are TGTGCCAGCAGCACCCAAACGCCTAAAGAGACCCAGTACTTC. It specifies CASSTQTPKETQYF.

This clone was counted a few times. The rearrangement joins TRBV2 to TRBJ1-5; D is possibly TRBD1 (6 bases). Trimming took off 7 bases at V and 3 bases at J, with 13 bases between the two ends. There are 14 residues in the CDR3. Germline values: CDR1 SNHLY, CDR2 FYNNEI. The CDR3 loop is CASKADSFNQPQHF. DNA for the CDR3: TGTGCCAGCAAGGCGGACAGTTTCAATCAGCCCCAGCATTTT.

The V gene is TRBV19, the J gene TRBJ1-1; D unresolved. V gave up 1 base and J gave up 1 base, with 4 bases separating them. Germline V gives CDR1 LNHDA, CDR2 SQIVND (reference sequence). CDR3 length equals 13 residues. The CDR3 DNA reads as TGTGCCAGTAGTATAGTGGCGAACACTGAAGCTTTCTTT. Its protein is CASSIVANTEAFF.

Here the CDR3 reads CASSPVEDSPLHF. In DNA, the CDR3 is TGTGCCAGCAGCCCTGTTGAGGATTCACCCCTCCACTTT. This sequence joins TRBV4-2 and TRBJ1-6; D is unclear. There are 13 residues in the CDR3. V was shortened by 4 bases and J by 8 bases, with 9 bases between the two germline ends. Germline CDR1 LGHNA, CDR2 YNFKEQ.

This clone was detected only a few times. The chain links TRBV7-8 to TRBJ2-5; 7 positions agree with TRBD2. This CDR3 is 16 amino acids long. CDR1 SGHVS and CDR2 FQNEAQ come from the germline V gene. Trimming at V came to 5 bases and at J to 2 bases, leaving 11 bases not matched to a gene. As DNA, the CDR3 is TGTGCCAGCAGCCTCTACTTGACTAGCAGACAAGAGACCCAGTACTTC. Protein sequence: CASSLYLTSRQETQYF.

This clone was picked up a small number of times. The chain has TRBV11-2 and TRBJ2-1; 7 bases agree with TRBD2. From germline, CDR1 is SGHAT and CDR2 FQNNGV. Losses at the gene ends were 5 bases for V and 0 bases for J; bases not matched to a gene: 4. This CDR3 is 15 amino acids long. CDR3 coding DNA: TGTGCCAGCAGCCCTAGCGGCCCCTCCTACAATGAGCAGTTCTTC. Translating it yields CASSPSGPSYNEQFF.

This clone was seen a handful of times. The V and J genes are TRBV27 and TRBJ1-6; TRBD1 agrees at 9 bases. From germline, CDR1 is MNHEY and CDR2 SMNVEV (reference sequence). Trimming cost V 3 bases and J 10 bases; bases outside gene matches: 7. This CDR3 region has 15 residues. The CDR3 nucleotides read TGTGCCAGCAGTTTCGGGACAGGGAGGTACTCACCCCTCCACTTT. Translating it yields CASSFGTGRYSPLHF.

The chain recombines TRBV7-3 with TRBJ2-1; 8 bases line up with TRBD2. This CDR3 comprises 14 residues. V gave up 5 bases and J gave up 9 bases; unmatched junction bases: 9. The germline CDR1 and CDR2 sequences are SGHTA and FQGTGA. CDR3 protein: CASSKGTSKSEQFF. The CDR3 DNA reads as TGTGCCAGCAGCAAGGGGACTAGTAAAAGTGAGCAGTTCTTC.

A few counts support this clone. The chain is built from TRBV5-5 and TRBJ1-1; D call uncertain. CDR3 length: 12 amino acids. V was shortened by 0 bases and J by 8 bases, with 8 bases between the two germline ends. CDR1 and CDR2 (germline): SGHKS, YYEKEE (reference sequence). The CDR3, as DNA: TGTGCCAGCAGCTTGGGTCTGGGCGAAGCTTTCTTT. Protein sequence: CASSLGLGEAFF.

The chain links TRBV5-6 to TRBJ2-5; D is possibly TRBD1 (5 bases). Trimming cost V 0 bases and J 4 bases, with 7 bases left between them. The CDR3 runs 13 residues. The germline CDR1 and CDR2 sequences are SGHDT and YYEEEE. CDR3 coding DNA: TGTGCCAGCAGCTTGGTCAGGGCAGAGACCCAGTACTTC. This codes for CASSLVRAETQYF.

The V and J genes are TRBV9 and TRBJ1-6; the D is unclear. Germline V gene data show CDR1 as SGDLS and CDR2 as YYNGEE. Deletions cut 0 bases from V and 7 bases from J, with 11 bases between. The CDR3 has 15 amino acids. Written as DNA, the CDR3 is TGTGCCAGCAGCGTAGATAGTCAGGCCAATTCACCCCTCCACTTT. The encoded protein is CASSVDSQANSPLHF.

The gene calls are TRBV5-1 and TRBJ2-1; maybe TRBD2 (6 bases). Trimming took 4 bases from V and 7 from J, leaving 15 bases between them. This CDR3 spans 14 amino acids. Germline lookup yields CDR1 SGHRS and CDR2 YFSETQ. CDR3 amino acids: CASSGGLPLNEQFF. Written as DNA, the CDR3 is TGCGCCAGCAGCGGGGGACTGCCCCTGAATGAGCAGTTCTTC.

The sample holds a few counts of this clone. V gene TRBV29-1 combines with J gene TRBJ2-5, with TRBD2 identical over 7 bases. V was clipped by 2 bases and J by 3 bases; unmatched bases: 6. CDR3 length: 14 residues. From germline, CDR1 is SQVTM and CDR2 ANQGSEA. CDR3 nucleotide sequence: TGCAGCGTTGAAAGGCGTCTAGCGGAAGAGACCCAGTACTTC. Translating gives CSVERRLAEETQYF.

Turning to this clone: Other DNA sequences from this sample encode an identical CDR3 as well. This chain links TRBV5-1 with TRBJ2-1, with TRBD2 identical over 12 bases. The length of the CDR3 is 15 residues. CDR1 is SGHRS, CDR2 YFSETQ, per germline. The V segment lost 4 bases and the J segment 3 bases; nucleotides outside the gene matches: 2. The CDR3 loop reads CASSLTSGSYNEQFF. CDR3 DNA sequence: TGCGCCAGCAGCCTGACTAGCGGGAGCTACAATGAGCAGTTCTTC.

This clone has only a few counts. This chain links TRBV4-3 with TRBJ1-2; no clear D. The CDR3 is made up of 12 amino acids. Looked up from germline, CDR1 is LGHNA and CDR2 is YSLEER. V lost 5 bases and J 3 bases, leaving 7 bases between the germline ends. The CDR3 nucleotides read TGCGCCAGCAGCGCTAGAGACTATGGCTACACCTTC. It translates to CASSARDYGYTF.

The chain uses TRBV5-1 and TRBJ1-5; 8 nucleotides line up with TRBD1. Trimming at V came to 4 bases and at J to 6 bases, leaving 3 bases not matched to a gene. This CDR3 is built from 13 residues. Germline-derived CDR1 and CDR2 are SGHRS and YFSETQ. For the CDR3, the DNA is TGCGCCAGCAGCCCGGGGACAGGTCAGCCCCAGCATTTT. Residues: CASSPGTGQPQHF.

This chain uses TRBV6-5 with TRBJ2-5; 8 bases match TRBD1. The CDR3 length is 15 residues. The V gene's germline CDR1 is MNHEY and CDR2 SVGAGI. Germline trimming cut 7 bases from V and 5 bases from J; bases unmatched to any gene: 12. The DNA for the CDR3 is TGTGCCAGCAACCCATTCAGGGGGCCTAGGGAGACCCAGTACTTC. Its translation is CASNPFRGPRETQYF.

The chain couples TRBV7-2 to TRBJ1-3; 7 bases map to TRBD1. The length of the CDR3 is 16 residues. In germline, CDR1 is SGHTA, CDR2 FQGNSA. Losses at the gene ends were 1 base for V and 3 bases for J; bases not matched to a gene: 6. CDR3 coding DNA: TGTGCCAGCAGCTTAGTCGAGGGGGCAGGTGGAAACACCATATATTTT. Protein product: CASSLVEGAGGNTIYF.

The sample holds a few counts of this clone. J is TRBJ2-5 and V is TRBV18; no clear D gene. The V gene lost 1 base and the J gene lost 5 bases, with 5 bases spanning the gap. The CDR3 runs 12 residues. CDR1 is KGHSH and CDR2 is LQKENI in the germline V gene. In nucleotides, the CDR3 is TGTGCCAGCTCACCACTCAGGGAGACCCAGTACTTC. It encodes CASSPLRETQYF.

J is TRBJ2-1 and V is TRBV28; the match to TRBD2 covers 13 bases. In germline, CDR1 is MDHEN, CDR2 SYDVKM. The CDR3 extends over 16 amino acids. V was clipped by 11 bases and J by 8 bases; unmatched bases: 15. CDR3 protein: CASEGLAGPTGDEQFF. The CDR3 DNA reads TGTGCCTCGGAGGGACTAGCGGGACCAACGGGAGATGAGCAGTTCTTC.

The V gene is TRBV30, the J gene TRBJ1-3, with D unresolved. V lost 0 bases, J lost 0 bases, and 9 bases lay in between. Per the germline V gene, CDR1 is GTSNPN and CDR2 is SVGIG (reference sequence). The CDR3 sequence is 15 residues long. The chain's CDR3 is CAWSVAPSSGNTIYF. The DNA for the CDR3 is TGTGCCTGGAGTGTAGCGCCGAGCTCTGGAAACACCATATATTTT.